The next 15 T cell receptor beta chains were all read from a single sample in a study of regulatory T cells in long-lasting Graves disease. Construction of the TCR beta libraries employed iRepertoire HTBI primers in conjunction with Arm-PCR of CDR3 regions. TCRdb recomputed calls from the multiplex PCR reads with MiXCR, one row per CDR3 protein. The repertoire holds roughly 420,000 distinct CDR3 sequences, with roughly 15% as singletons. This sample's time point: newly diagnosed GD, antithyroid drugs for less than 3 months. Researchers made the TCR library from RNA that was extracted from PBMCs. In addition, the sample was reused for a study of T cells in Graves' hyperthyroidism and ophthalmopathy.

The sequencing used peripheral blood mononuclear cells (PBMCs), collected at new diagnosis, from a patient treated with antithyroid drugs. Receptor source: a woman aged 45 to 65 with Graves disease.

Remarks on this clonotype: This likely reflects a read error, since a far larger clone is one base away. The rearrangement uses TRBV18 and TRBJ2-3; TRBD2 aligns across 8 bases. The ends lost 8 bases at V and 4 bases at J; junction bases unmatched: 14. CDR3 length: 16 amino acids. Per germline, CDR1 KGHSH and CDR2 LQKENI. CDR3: CASSPVSGRRSDTQYF. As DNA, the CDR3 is TGTGCCAGCAGCCCCGTGAGCGGGAGACGGTCAGATACGCAGTATTTT.

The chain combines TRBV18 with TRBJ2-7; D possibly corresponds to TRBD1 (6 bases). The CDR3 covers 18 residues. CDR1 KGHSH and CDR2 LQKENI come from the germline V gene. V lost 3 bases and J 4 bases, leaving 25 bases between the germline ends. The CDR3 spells CASSPDRPSPRGKYEQYF. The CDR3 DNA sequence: TGTGCCAGCTCACCGGACCGCCCCTCGCCCAGGGGCAAATACGAGCAGTACTTC.

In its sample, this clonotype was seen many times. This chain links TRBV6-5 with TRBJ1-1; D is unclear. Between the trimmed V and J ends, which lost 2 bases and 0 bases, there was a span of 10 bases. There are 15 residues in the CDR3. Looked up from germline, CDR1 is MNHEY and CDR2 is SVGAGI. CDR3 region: CASSYADGLNTEAFF. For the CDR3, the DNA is TGTGCCAGCAGTTACGCCGACGGCCTGAACACTGAAGCTTTCTTT.

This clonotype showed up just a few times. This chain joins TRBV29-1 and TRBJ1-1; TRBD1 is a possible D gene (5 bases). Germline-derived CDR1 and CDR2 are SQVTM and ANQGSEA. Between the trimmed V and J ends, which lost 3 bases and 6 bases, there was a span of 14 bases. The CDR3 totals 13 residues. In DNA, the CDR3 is TGCAGCGTTGAGGGCCAGGGTTTTGCTGAAGCTTTCTTT. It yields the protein CSVEGQGFAEAFF.

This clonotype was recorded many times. CDR3 amino acids: CASSQDTANEKLFF. Here the CDR3 DNA reads TGTGCCAGCAGCCAAGATACAGCTAATGAAAAACTGTTTTTT. This chain connects TRBV3-1 to TRBJ1-4; D remains ambiguous. The V gene's germline CDR1 is LGHDT and CDR2 YNNKEL (reference sequence). V lost 0 bases to trimming and J lost 3 bases, with 5 bases between them. This CDR3 has 14 amino acids.

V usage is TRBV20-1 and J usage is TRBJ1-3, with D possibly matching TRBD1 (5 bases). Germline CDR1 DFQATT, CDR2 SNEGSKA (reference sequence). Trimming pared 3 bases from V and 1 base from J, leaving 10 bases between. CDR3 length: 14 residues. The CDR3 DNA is TGCAGTGCTAGTTCTCCAGGGTCTGGAAACACCATATATTTT. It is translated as CSASSPGSGNTIYF.

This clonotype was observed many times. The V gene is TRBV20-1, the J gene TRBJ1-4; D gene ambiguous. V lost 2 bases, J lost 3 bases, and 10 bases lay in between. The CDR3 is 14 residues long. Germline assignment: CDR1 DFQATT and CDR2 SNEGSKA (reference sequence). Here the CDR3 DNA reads TGCAGTGCTAGACGGTGGGGAGCTAATGAAAAACTGTTTTTT. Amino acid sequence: CSARRWGANEKLFF.

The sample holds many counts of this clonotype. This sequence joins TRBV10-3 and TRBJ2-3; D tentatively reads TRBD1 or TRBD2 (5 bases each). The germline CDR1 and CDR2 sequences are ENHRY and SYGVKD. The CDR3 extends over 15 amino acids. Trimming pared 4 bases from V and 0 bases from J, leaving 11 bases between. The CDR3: CAISVGTESTDTQYF. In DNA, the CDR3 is TGTGCCATCAGTGTGGGGACGGAGAGCACAGATACGCAGTATTTT.

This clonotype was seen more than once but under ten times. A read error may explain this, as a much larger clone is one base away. In DNA, the CDR3 is TGCGCCAGCAGCAGTACGCGGGACAGGGGCTACGAGCAGTACTTC. Encoded protein: CASSSTRDRGYEQYF. The chain recombines TRBV5-1 with TRBJ2-7; 10 nucleotides line up with TRBD1. The V gene end was trimmed by 4 bases and the J gene end by 3 bases; junction bases not matched to a gene: 7. The CDR3 contains 15 residues. CDR1 is SGHRS, CDR2 YFSETQ, per germline.

The CDR3 is CASSQRPGQDTGELFF. The CDR3 DNA follows: TGTGCCAGCAGCCAAAGGCCGGGACAAGACACCGGGGAGCTGTTTTTT. The chain is built from TRBV7-3 and TRBJ2-2, with D perhaps matching TRBD1 (6 bases). CDR1 and CDR2 from the germline V gene are SGHTA and FQGTGA. CDR3 size: 16 residues. Deletions cut 5 bases from V and 3 bases from J, with 16 bases between.

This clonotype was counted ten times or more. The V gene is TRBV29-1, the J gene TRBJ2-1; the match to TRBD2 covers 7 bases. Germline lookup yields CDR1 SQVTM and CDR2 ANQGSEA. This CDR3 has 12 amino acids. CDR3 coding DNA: TGCGCCAGGCTAGCGGCAGACAATGAGCAGTTCTTC. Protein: CARLAADNEQFF.

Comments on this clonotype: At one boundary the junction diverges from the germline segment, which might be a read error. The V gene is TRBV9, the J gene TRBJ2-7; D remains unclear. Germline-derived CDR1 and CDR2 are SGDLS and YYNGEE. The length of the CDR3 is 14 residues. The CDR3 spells CTSSVAGYAYEQYF. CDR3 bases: TGTACCAGCAGCGTAGCCGGATACGCCTACGAGCAGTACTTC.

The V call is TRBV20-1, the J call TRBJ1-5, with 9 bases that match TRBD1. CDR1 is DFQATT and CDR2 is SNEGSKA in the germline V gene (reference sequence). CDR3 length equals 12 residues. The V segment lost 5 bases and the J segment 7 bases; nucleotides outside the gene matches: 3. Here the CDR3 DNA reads TGCAGTGCTGACAGGGGGGGCCAGCCCCAGCATTTT. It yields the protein CSADRGGQPQHF.

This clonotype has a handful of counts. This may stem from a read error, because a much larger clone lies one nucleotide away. The CDR3 reads CASVGAEYQETQYF. CDR3 DNA sequence: TGTGCCAGCGTAGGGGCAGAGTACCAAGAGACCCAGTACTTC. The chain couples TRBV2 to TRBJ2-5; possibly TRBD1 for D (5 bases). The CDR3 is made up of 14 amino acids. Germline loops: CDR1 SNHLY, CDR2 FYNNEI. The V end lost 8 bases, the J end lost 0 bases, and 13 bases lay between the germline ends.

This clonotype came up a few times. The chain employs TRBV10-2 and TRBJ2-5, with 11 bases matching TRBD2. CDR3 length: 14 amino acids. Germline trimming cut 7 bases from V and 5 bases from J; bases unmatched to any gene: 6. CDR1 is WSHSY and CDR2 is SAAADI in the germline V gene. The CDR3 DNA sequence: TGCGCCAGCAATTTAGCGGGAGGGCCGGAGACCCAGTACTTC. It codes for CASNLAGGPETQYF.